The clone carrying this T cell receptor beta chain was detected a few times. Produced via immunoSEQ multiplex PCR; TCRdb's table is partial and in-frame only. The sample holds around 56,000 clones, around nine tenths seen once. Deletions cut 4 bases from V and 0 bases from J, with 11 bases between. Germline CDR1 SEHNR, CDR2 FQNEAQ (reference sequence). The CDR3 covers 15 residues. This sample was included in a study of OX40 agonist ivuxolimab in advanced cancers. Looking at the study overall: Every patient in dose escalation had hepatocellular carcinoma, melanoma, renal cell or head and neck cancer. Earlier anti-PD-1, anti-PD-L1 or anti-CTLA-4 therapy was permitted; roughly 42% had received some.

Blood samples were obtained at baseline, cycle 4 day 1, and cycle 7 day 1. The material was CD4+ or CD8+ T cells sorted from blood, obtained in a trial of the OX40 agonist ivuxolimab. The chain joins TRBV7-9 to TRBJ2-3, with D perhaps TRBD2 (5 bases). The sequence came from an adult with an advanced solid tumor such as melanoma, head and neck, liver or kidney cancer. The CDR3 nucleotides are TGTGCCAGCAGCTCGTTTAAGCGGAGCACAGATACGCAGTATTTT. This translates into CASSSFKRSTDTQYF. Full variable domain (outside the CDR3, taken from reference TRBV7-9 and TRBJ2-3): DTGVSQNPRHKITKRGQNVTFRCDPISEHNRLYWYRQTLGQGPEFLTYFQNEAQLEKSRLLSDRFSAERPKGSFSTLEIQRTEQGDSAMYLCASSSFKRSTDTQYFGPGTRLTVL.